This T cell receptor beta chain was sequenced in a study of T cell repertoires in cytomegalovirus infection. Overall study: HLA-B-restricted CMV epitopes that are well studied were used alongside recently identified HLA-C-restricted ones. Public TCR beta signatures were indicative of both CMV infection and a matching HLA type. Findings and caveats of the study: CMV carriers with the relevant HLA were identified by cumulative public TCR beta family frequency.

The CDR3 length is 11 residues. V was trimmed by 10 bases and J by 3 bases, leaving 9 bases between them. Germline V gene data show CDR1 as SNHLY and CDR2 as FYNNEI. TCRdb called the reads again in MiXCR, with one record for every CDR3 protein. The data contain some 920,000 distinct CDR3 sequences, approximately 33% of them singletons. The sample holds a few counts of this clonotype. Its antigen is not known. The starting material was cultured CD8+ T cells from PBMCs, obtained from culture after CMV antigen stimulation. This receptor was identified in a human donor in good health (CMV status not recorded). Some clones in this sample may be carry-over from other donors' samples. The chain recombines TRBV2 with TRBJ1-1; D ambiguous. The CDR3 DNA reads TGTGCCACCAAAGACTACACTGAAGCTTTCTTT. Its translation is CATKDYTEAFF.